This T cell receptor (beta chain) was documented in a study of T cell repertoires in cytomegalovirus infection. Study overall: Public TCR beta signatures were indicative of both CMV infection and a matching HLA type. Study-level points and caveats: Ex vivo, HLA-C-restricted CMV-specific TCR beta clonotypes prevailed over the rest of the response. People with CMV and the relevant HLA were identified by cumulative public TCR beta family frequency.

Germline V gene data show CDR1 as MNHEY and CDR2 as SVGEGT. Between the trimmed V and J ends, which lost 6 bases and 4 bases, there was a span of 12 bases. The CDR3 sequence is 13 residues long. On this clonotype: The antigen remains unidentified.

Using its own MiXCR run on the reads, TCRdb lists one record per CDR3 protein. The sample contains about 770,000 distinct CDR3 sequences, 25% to 30% of which appear only once. This sequence was found in a human donor in good health (CMV status not recorded). Some clones in this sample may be carry-over from other donors' samples. The starting material was cultured CD8+ T cells from PBMCs, obtained from culture after CMV antigen stimulation. The gene calls are TRBV6-2 or TRBV6-3 and TRBJ2-5; no firm D call. CDR3 sequence: CASSIIPSETQYF. For the CDR3, the DNA is TGTGCCAGCAGCATAATCCCCTCAGAGACCCAGTACTTC.